The rows below give T cell receptor beta chains drawn from one sample of a study of cytomegalovirus exposure and HLA in healthy donors. Clones were sequenced by immunoSEQ multiplex PCR, and TCRdb holds only the in-frame ones, with some missing. The top ten clones hold roughly 5.6% of a sample with around 81,000 clones, around 60% of them seen once. Sequenced input: PBMCs. These receptors came from a man aged 30-40 years in good health and CMV-seropositive. Both conserved end residues are part of each CDR3. A D gene is named only where the DNA matches it firmly. For some rows the clone size is stated as once, few or many, or as a class when expanded; others skip it.

size: NA
V: TRBV18
J: TRBJ1-1
D: TRBD1
length: 15
CDR3: CASSPMTGQNTEAFF
DNA: TGTGCCAGCTCACCAATGACAGGGCAGAACACTGAAGCTTTCTTT

size: NA
V: TRBV30
J: TRBJ1-2
D: NA
length: 13
CDR3: CAWSVENSYGYTF
DNA: TGTGCCTGGAGTGTAGAGAACTCCTATGGCTACACCTTC

size: NA
V: TRBV4-1
J: TRBJ2-1
D: TRBD1
length: 16
CDR3: CASSQPDRGRLDEQFF
DNA: TGCGCCAGCAGCCAACCCGACAGGGGGCGCCTCGATGAGCAGTTCTTC

size: NA
V: TRBV7-7
J: TRBJ2-7
D: TRBD1
length: 13
CDR3: CASSMRQGYEQYF
DNA: TGTGCCAGCAGCATGAGACAGGGCTACGAGCAGTACTTC

size: NA
V: TRBV6-1
J: TRBJ2-1
D: TRBD2
length: 19
CDR3: CASSEDAIRTSGGFDEQFF
DNA: TGTGCCAGCAGTGAAGATGCTATCAGGACTAGCGGGGGATTCGATGAGCAGTTCTTC

size: few
V: TRBV27
J: TRBJ2-7
D: NA
length: 16
CDR3: CASSFGWGREGSEQYF
DNA: TGTGCCAGCAGTTTCGGCTGGGGCAGGGAAGGGTCCGAGCAGTACTTC

size: NA
V: TRBV6-6
J: TRBJ2-7
D: NA
length: 13
CDR3: CASSSVSPYEQYF
DNA: TGTGCCAGCAGTTCGGTTTCCCCCTACGAGCAGTACTTC

size: NA
V: TRBV7-2
J: TRBJ2-5
D: TRBD2
length: 16
CDR3: CASSSNLAGGRETQYF
DNA: TGTGCCAGCAGCTCCAATCTAGCGGGGGGGCGGGAGACCCAGTACTTC

size: few
V: TRBV5-4
J: TRBJ2-3
D: TRBD2
length: 14
CDR3: CASSVGTNPDTQYF
DNA: TGTGCCAGCAGCGTCGGGACTAACCCAGATACGCAGTATTTT

size: few
V: TRBV5-6
J: TRBJ1-2
D: TRBD1
length: 15
CDR3: CASSSSPTGGTGYTF
DNA: TGTGCCAGCAGCTCATCCCCGACAGGGGGGACCGGCTACACCTTC

size: few
V: TRBV4-2
J: TRBJ2-3
D: TRBD2
length: 15
CDR3: CASSHAAGGEDTQYF
DNA: TGTGCCAGCAGCCATGCAGCGGGAGGAGAGGATACGCAGTATTTT

size: NA
V: TRBV5-1
J: TRBJ1-5
D: NA
length: 14
CDR3: CASSLGRVGQPQHF
DNA: TGCGCCAGCAGCTTGGGGCGGGTTGGTCAGCCCCAGCATTTT

size: NA
V: TRBV9
J: TRBJ2-1
D: TRBD2
length: 16
CDR3: CASSAQGGSPYNEQFF
DNA: TGTGCCAGCAGCGCCCAGGGCGGGAGCCCCTACAATGAGCAGTTCTTC

size: NA
V: TRBV5-5
J: TRBJ1-5
D: NA
length: 15
CDR3: CASSLAGGINQPQHF
DNA: TGTGCCAGCAGCTTGGCGGGGGGGATCAATCAGCCCCAGCATTTT

size: few
V: TRBV6-1
J: TRBJ2-7
D: NA
length: 11
CDR3: CASSEGRGEYF
DNA: TGTGCCAGCAGTGAAGGCCGCGGCGAGTACTTC

size: NA
V: TRBV19
J: TRBJ1-2
D: NA
length: 12
CDR3: CASSIHEGGYTF
DNA: TGTGCCAGTAGTATCCACGAGGGAGGCTACACCTTC

size: few
V: TRBV5-1
J: TRBJ2-3
D: NA
length: 15
CDR3: CASSPDVSEADTQYF
DNA: TGCGCCAGCAGCCCGGACGTCTCGGAGGCAGATACGCAGTATTTT

size: NA
V: TRBV30
J: TRBJ1-6
D: NA
length: 15
CDR3: CAWSATRGNNSPLHF
DNA: TGTGCCTGGAGTGCCACCAGGGGCAATAATTCACCCCTCCACTTT

size: NA
V: TRBV7-2
J: TRBJ1-2
D: NA
length: 14
CDR3: CASSSQGRAYGYTF
DNA: TGTGCCAGCAGCTCCCAGGGGAGGGCGTATGGCTACACCTTC

size: NA
V: TRBV7-2
J: TRBJ2-7
D: TRBD2
length: 14
CDR3: CASSVTSGRLEQYF
DNA: TGTGCCAGCAGCGTGACTAGCGGGAGGCTCGAGCAGTACTTC

size: few
V: TRBV5-6
J: TRBJ2-1
D: TRBD2
length: 16
CDR3: CASRVRTSGAYNEQFF
DNA: TGTGCCAGCAGGGTACGGACTAGCGGGGCCTACAATGAGCAGTTCTTC

size: medium-sized
V: TRBV4-2
J: TRBJ2-5
D: TRBD1
length: 14
CDR3: CASSPGTGPETQYF
DNA: TGTGCCAGCAGCCCTGGGACAGGCCCAGAGACCCAGTACTTC

size: NA
V: TRBV2
J: TRBJ2-3
D: NA
length: 12
CDR3: CASREVTDTQYF
DNA: TGTGCCAGCAGAGAGGTCACAGATACGCAGTATTTT

size: NA
V: TRBV28
J: TRBJ2-5
D: TRBD2
length: 14
CDR3: CASSLAGELETQYF
DNA: TGTGCCAGCAGTTTAGCGGGAGAATTGGAGACCCAGTACTTC

size: NA
V: TRBV6-5
J: TRBJ2-3
D: TRBD2
length: 13
CDR3: CASTRTSADTQYF
DNA: TGTGCCAGCACCCGGACTAGTGCAGATACGCAGTATTTT

size: NA
V: TRBV5-1
J: TRBJ2-5
D: TRBD2
length: 15
CDR3: CASSNLAGGGETQYF
DNA: TGCGCCAGCAGCAACTTAGCGGGGGGCGGTGAGACCCAGTACTTC

size: NA
V: TRBV7-9
J: TRBJ1-1
D: TRBD1
length: 16
CDR3: CASSLASRQGQTEAFF
DNA: TGTGCCAGCAGCTTAGCAAGCCGACAGGGGCAAACTGAAGCTTTCTTT

size: few
V: TRBV9
J: TRBJ2-1
D: NA
length: 16
CDR3: CASSVGGSGNYNEQFF
DNA: TGTGCCAGCAGCGTAGGAGGTAGCGGAAACTACAATGAGCAGTTCTTC

size: few
V: TRBV5-1
J: TRBJ2-5
D: TRBD2
length: 17
CDR3: CASSLVLAGGPTETQYF
DNA: TGCGCCAGCAGCTTGGTCCTAGCGGGGGGGCCCACGGAGACCCAGTACTTC

size: NA
V: TRBV7-2
J: TRBJ2-5
D: NA
length: 13
CDR3: CASSPGRGMTQYF
DNA: TGTGCCAGCAGCCCGGGGCGGGGTATGACCCAGTACTTC

size: few
V: TRBV5-1
J: TRBJ1-1
D: TRBD1
length: 20
CDR3: CATQRGTGVSTPTRNTEAFF
DNA: TGCGCCACCCAGCGAGGGACAGGGGTCTCGACCCCAACCCGCAACACTGAAGCTTTCTTT

size: NA
V: TRBV27
J: TRBJ2-5
D: TRBD1
length: 14
CDR3: CASSFRDRQETQYF
DNA: TGTGCCAGCAGTTTCCGGGACAGACAAGAGACCCAGTACTTC

size: NA
V: TRBV7-9
J: TRBJ2-5
D: TRBD2
length: 14
CDR3: CASGLAGAQETQYF
DNA: TGTGCCAGCGGGCTAGCGGGGGCCCAAGAGACCCAGTACTTC

size: NA
V: TRBV5-1
J: TRBJ2-5
D: NA
length: 15
CDR3: CASFLGGLGQETQYF
DNA: TGCGCCAGCTTCTTGGGTGGACTGGGACAAGAGACCCAGTACTTC

size: NA
V: TRBV7-6
J: TRBJ2-3
D: TRBD1
length: 14
CDR3: CASGGTGNPNTQYF
DNA: TGTGCCAGCGGAGGGACAGGGAATCCAAATACGCAGTATTTT

size: NA
V: TRBV14
J: TRBJ2-7
D: TRBD2
length: 15
CDR3: CASSQVHGRAYEQYF
DNA: TGTGCCAGCAGCCAAGTACACGGGAGGGCCTACGAGCAGTACTTC

size: NA
V: TRBV30
J: TRBJ2-2
D: TRBD1
length: 15
CDR3: CALGTGESRTGELFF
DNA: TGTGCTCTCGGGACAGGGGAGAGTAGGACCGGGGAGCTGTTTTTT

size: NA
V: TRBV9
J: TRBJ2-2
D: NA
length: 13
CDR3: CASSAFNTGELFF
DNA: TGTGCCAGCAGCGCATTTAACACCGGGGAGCTGTTTTTT

size: NA
V: TRBV30
J: TRBJ1-2
D: NA
length: 14
CDR3: CAWRDTRRNYGYTF
DNA: TGTGCCTGGAGGGACACGAGACGAAACTATGGCTACACCTTC

size: NA
V: TRBV7-9
J: TRBJ1-2
D: NA
length: 13
CDR3: CASSLAGADGYTF
DNA: TGTGCCAGCAGCTTAGCGGGGGCGGATGGCTACACCTTC

size: NA
V: TRBV13
J: TRBJ2-1
D: TRBD1
length: 15
CDR3: CASSSDRGLYNEQFF
DNA: TGTGCCAGCAGCTCCGACAGGGGACTCTACAATGAGCAGTTCTTC

size: NA
V: TRBV7-6
J: TRBJ2-2
D: NA
length: 16
CDR3: CASSSSGSGYTGELFF
DNA: TGTGCCAGCAGCTCCAGCGGTAGCGGCTACACCGGGGAGCTGTTTTTT

size: NA
V: TRBV11-3
J: TRBJ2-5
D: TRBD1
length: 16
CDR3: CASSPRTGLHQETQYF
DNA: TGTGCCAGCAGCCCACGGACAGGCCTACACCAAGAGACCCAGTACTTC

size: few
V: TRBV27
J: TRBJ2-2
D: NA
length: 12
CDR3: CASQGRTGELFF
DNA: TGTGCCAGCCAAGGGAGGACCGGGGAGCTGTTTTTT

size: NA
V: TRBV10-3
J: TRBJ2-4
D: TRBD1
length: 15
CDR3: CAIAGTGGSGNIQYF
DNA: TGTGCCATCGCCGGGACAGGGGGCTCCGGAAACATTCAGTACTTC

size: NA
V: TRBV6-6
J: TRBJ1-5
D: TRBD1
length: 14
CDR3: CASRGRQGLQPQHF
DNA: TGTGCCAGTAGGGGGCGACAGGGCCTTCAGCCCCAGCATTTT

size: NA
V: TRBV5-5
J: TRBJ1-1
D: NA
length: 14
CDR3: CASSLAGRDTEAFF
DNA: TGTGCCAGCAGCTTGGCAGGGCGTGACACTGAAGCTTTCTTT

size: NA
V: TRBV29-1
J: TRBJ1-2
D: TRBD1
length: 15
CDR3: CSVDTWGQGAQGYTF
DNA: TGCAGCGTTGATACGTGGGGACAGGGGGCGCAGGGCTACACCTTC

size: NA
V: TRBV5-1
J: TRBJ2-2
D: TRBD2
length: 16
CDR3: CASSFDRPREAGELFF
DNA: TGCGCCAGCAGCTTCGACAGACCCCGGGAGGCCGGGGAGCTGTTTTTT

size: NA
V: TRBV7-9
J: TRBJ1-4
D: NA
length: 14
CDR3: CASSLAQGSEKLFF
DNA: TGTGCCAGCAGCTTAGCCCAGGGATCTGAAAAACTGTTTTTT

size: once
V: TRBV6-1
J: TRBJ1-3
D: NA
length: 15
CDR3: CASSETAGSGNTIYF
DNA: TGTGCCAGCAGTGAAACGGCAGGCTCTGGAAACACCATATATTTT

size: once
V: TRBV15
J: TRBJ1-2
D: TRBD1
length: 14
CDR3: CATSMPDRDYGYTF
DNA: TGTGCCACCAGCATGCCGGACAGGGACTATGGCTACACCTTC

size: NA
V: TRBV6-5
J: TRBJ2-4
D: NA
length: 16
CDR3: CASSYSGGQGGDIQYF
DNA: TGTGCCAGCAGTTACTCCGGGGGGCAGGGAGGGGACATTCAGTACTTC

size: few
V: TRBV29-1
J: TRBJ2-3
D: TRBD2
length: 17
CDR3: CSVLPFTSGGGTDTQYF
DNA: TGCAGCGTCCTCCCTTTTACTAGCGGGGGGGGGACAGATACGCAGTATTTT

size: NA
V: TRBV7-9
J: TRBJ2-1
D: TRBD2
length: 15
CDR3: CATLHRAGRYNEQFF
DNA: TGTGCCACCCTACATCGAGCGGGGCGATACAATGAGCAGTTCTTC

size: NA
V: TRBV5-4
J: TRBJ1-2
D: NA
length: 15
CDR3: CASSLDGRANYGYTF
DNA: TGTGCCAGCAGCTTGGATGGCAGGGCGAACTATGGCTACACCTTC

size: NA
V: TRBV27
J: TRBJ2-5
D: NA
length: 13
CDR3: CASSLERRGTQYF
DNA: TGTGCCAGCAGTTTAGAGAGGCGGGGGACCCAGTACTTC

size: once
V: TRBV21-1
J: TRBJ2-7
D: NA
length: 15
CDR3: CASSSIQGEDYEQYF
DNA: TGTGCCAGCAGCAGTATACAGGGGGAGGATTACGAGCAGTACTTC

size: few
V: TRBV27
J: TRBJ2-5
D: TRBD1
length: 15
CDR3: CASSLRDRGGETQYF
DNA: TGTGCCAGCAGTTTAAGGGACAGGGGAGGAGAGACCCAGTACTTC

size: NA
V: TRBV28
J: TRBJ2-7
D: NA
length: 14
CDR3: CASSQGALEYEQYF
DNA: TGTGCCAGCAGCCAGGGCGCGTTGGAATACGAGCAGTACTTC